Presented here are 26 T cell receptor beta chains from one specimen sequenced in a study of shared clonotypes between healthy human individuals. Sequencing was performed with immunoSEQ multiplex PCR; in TCRdb, only in-frame clones are kept and a portion is missing. The sample lists 400,000 or so clones; about 97% were seen once. Sequenced sample: memory CD8+ T cells sorted from blood. Subset reported: CD45RO+ cells pooled with CCR7-negative TemRA cells. Receptors originate from a man younger than 45 in good health.

J is TRBJ2-1 and V is TRBV11-3; 11 bases match TRBD2. The junction had 4 bases not matched to a gene; V was cut back by 4 bases and J by 5 bases. Germline lookup yields CDR1 SGHNT and CDR2 YENEEA. The CDR3 is made up of 15 amino acids. The CDR3 loop is CASSSTSGRHNEQFF. The DNA for the CDR3 is TGTGCCAGCAGCTCCACTAGCGGGAGACACAATGAGCAGTTCTTC.

V usage is TRBV28 and J usage is TRBJ1-3; TRBD1 agrees at 7 bases. The germline CDR1 and CDR2 sequences are MDHEN and SYDVKM. The CDR3 length is 15 residues. Trimming cost V 5 bases and J 4 bases; bases outside gene matches: 8. DNA of the CDR3: TGTGCCAGCAGTCCTACAGGGGCGGGAGGAAACACCATATATTTT. It encodes CASSPTGAGGNTIYF.

The genes are TRBV18 and TRBJ2-3, with D possibly being TRBD2 (5 bases). Germline values: CDR1 KGHSH, CDR2 LQKENI. V lost 5 bases to trimming and J lost 2 bases, with 8 bases between them. CDR3 length: 13 amino acids. CDR3 nucleotides: TGTGCCAGCTCAAGGACTCCCACAGATACGCAGTATTTT. Protein product: CASSRTPTDTQYF.

This chain joins TRBV11-2 and TRBJ2-7; tentative D call: TRBD2 (5 bases). Germline lookup yields CDR1 SGHAT and CDR2 FQNNGV. This CDR3 has 18 residues. V lost 6 bases and J lost 3, with 27 bases in between. The CDR3 region is CASSSLESHKKAVYEQYF. The CDR3, as DNA: TGTGCCAGCAGTTCTCTAGAGTCGCACAAGAAAGCGGTCTACGAGCAGTACTTC.

This clone has a single count. The V gene is TRBV18, the J gene TRBJ2-7; TRBD1 agrees at 8 bases. With V trimmed by 4 bases and J by 3 bases, 2 bases remained unmatched. The CDR3 is 13 residues long. The germline V gene has CDR1 KGHSH and CDR2 LQKENI. CDR3 loop: CASSQGQGYEQYF. CDR3 in DNA: TGTGCCAGCTCACAAGGACAGGGCTACGAGCAGTACTTC.

This chain connects TRBV2 to TRBJ1-3; D is unclear. This CDR3 comprises 15 residues. Germline-derived CDR1 and CDR2 are SNHLY and FYNNEI. The V and J ends lost 6 bases and 4 bases respectively, with 16 bases between them. The CDR3 region has the DNA TGTGCCAGCAGACACCCGTCCGCGGACGGAAACACCATATATTTT. This gives the protein CASRHPSADGNTIYF.

The genes are TRBV7-9 and TRBJ1-3, with 8 bases lining up with TRBD1. The CDR3 contains 16 residues. Unmatched junction bases numbered 7, after V lost 4 bases and J lost 2 bases. Germline V lookup: CDR1 SEHNR, CDR2 FQNEAQ (reference sequence). CDR3 residues: CASSSRQGTAGNTIYF. CDR3 nucleotides: TGTGCCAGCAGCTCAAGACAGGGGACAGCTGGAAACACCATATATTTT.

V gene TRBV18 combines with J gene TRBJ1-3; D call uncertain. Germline V gene lookup returns CDR1 KGHSH and CDR2 LQKENI. Trimming left V 3 bases short and J 0 bases short, with 9 bases between. CDR3 length equals 15 residues. CDR3 sequence: CASSPQVLSGNTIYF. As DNA, the CDR3 is TGTGCCAGCTCACCCCAGGTTCTCTCTGGAAACACCATATATTTT.

V and J are TRBV7-9 and TRBJ2-7, with 7 bases fitting TRBD2. The CDR3 has 14 residues. The V and J ends lost 5 bases and 4 bases, in that order; junction bases with no gene match: 8. The germline gives CDR1 SEHNR, CDR2 FQNEAQ (reference sequence). CDR3 loop: CASSPGLVGYEQYF. CDR3 nucleotide sequence: TGTGCCAGCAGCCCTGGACTAGTGGGGTACGAGCAGTACTTC.

The chain recombines TRBV10-2 with TRBJ1-1; 8 positions match TRBD1. V trimming: 5 bases; J trimming: 4 bases; junction bases outside the gene matches: 6. This CDR3 contains 14 residues. Germline V CDR1 and CDR2: WSHSY, SAAADI. CDR3 nucleotides: TGCGCCAGCAGTCTACAGGGGGGGATCACTGAAGCTTTCTTT. It specifies CASSLQGGITEAFF.

The chain employs TRBV11-2 and TRBJ2-3; TRBD1 aligns across 7 bases. The CDR3 length is 13 residues. After removal of 4 bases from V and 4 bases from J, the junction contained 2 bases not matched to a gene. Germline CDR1 SGHAT, CDR2 FQNNGV. The CDR3 DNA is TGTGCCAGCAGCTGGGACAGTGCAGATACGCAGTATTTT. As protein: CASSWDSADTQYF.

The chain carries TRBV5-6 and TRBJ2-3; D may correspond to TRBD1 or TRBD2 (7 bases each). The CDR3 is 15 amino acids. V gave up 4 bases and J gave up 4 bases, with 16 bases separating them. Per the germline V gene, CDR1 is SGHDT and CDR2 is YYEEEE. CDR3 DNA: TGTGCCAGCAGCGAAAACAGGGGAGGGGCAGATACGCAGTATTTT. Its translation is CASSENRGGADTQYF.

This clone is a singleton in its sample. In DNA form, the CDR3 reads TGTGCCAGCAGCCCCGGGACAGACAATGAGCAGTTCTTC. Its translation is CASSPGTDNEQFF. The V call is TRBV28, the J call TRBJ2-1; 7 positions agree with TRBD1. The junction had 4 bases not matched to a gene; V was cut back by 6 bases and J by 5 bases. This CDR3 comprises 13 residues. The germline gives CDR1 MDHEN, CDR2 SYDVKM.

V is TRBV19 and J is TRBJ1-2; a possible D gene is TRBD1 (5 bases). Trimming shortened V by 7 bases and J by 4 bases, and 16 bases separated the two germline ends. Germline V gene lookup returns CDR1 LNHDA and CDR2 SQIVND (reference sequence). This CDR3 region has 14 residues. In DNA form, the CDR3 reads TGTGCCAGTACCAAGCAGGGAACCGGCTATGGCTACACCTTC. Its translation is CASTKQGTGYGYTF.

The chain recombines TRBV5-1 with TRBJ1-3, with unresolved D. Trimming took 4 bases from V and 0 from J, leaving 5 bases between them. Germline lookup yields CDR1 SGHRS and CDR2 YFSETQ. There are 13 residues in the CDR3. In DNA, the CDR3 is TGCGCCAGCAGCGAGGGCTCTGGAAACACCATATATTTT. Residues: CASSEGSGNTIYF. Variable domain in full (rest from reference TRBV5-1 and TRBJ1-3): KAGVTQTPRYLIKTRGQQVTLSCSPISGHRSVSWYQQTPGQGLQFLFEYFSETQRNKGNFPGRFSGRQFSNSRSEMNVSTLELGDSALYLCASSEGSGNTIYFGEGSWLTVV.

The chain uses TRBV19 and TRBJ2-5, with D possibly TRBD1 on 6 matching bases. The CDR3 has 13 residues. Germline assignment: CDR1 LNHDA and CDR2 SQIVND (reference sequence). Trimming removed 9 bases from V and 2 bases from J, with 13 bases in between. The CDR3 DNA follows: TGTGCCAGCCAAGGACAGTTTCAAGAGACCCAGTACTTC. Residues: CASQGQFQETQYF.

This clone was picked up a small number of times. The chain is built from TRBV29-1 and TRBJ1-1, with a weak D call TRBD1 (5 bases). The V gene lost 6 bases and the J gene lost 4 bases, with 15 bases spanning the gap. This CDR3 is built from 13 residues. The V gene's germline CDR1 is SQVTM and CDR2 ANQGSEA. DNA for the CDR3: TGCAGCGTCAGAGGGGTCTTTGGCACTGAAGCTTTCTTT. Encoded protein: CSVRGVFGTEAFF. Full variable domain (remainder filled in from reference TRBV29-1 and TRBJ1-1): SAVISQKPSRDICQRGTSLTIQCQVDSQVTMMFWYRQQPGQSLTLIATANQGSEATYESGFVIDKFPISRPNLTFSTLTVSNMSPEDSSIYLCSVRGVFGTEAFFGQGTRLTVV.

This sequence joins TRBV6-1 and TRBJ2-7; D gene ambiguous. Per germline, CDR1 MNHNS and CDR2 SASEGT. With 7 bases removed from V and 5 bases from J, the gap between germline ends came to 9 bases. The CDR3 contains 11 residues. CDR3 DNA: TGTGCCAGCACGGAGAGCAACGAGCAGTACTTC. This codes for CASTESNEQYF.

This sequence joins TRBV6-6 and TRBJ2-7; the D gene is possibly TRBD1 (5 bases). V was shortened by 1 base and J by 1 base, with 8 bases between the two germline ends. Germline-derived CDR1 and CDR2 are MNHNY and SVGAGI (reference sequence). The CDR3 contains 14 residues. As DNA, the CDR3 is TGTGCCAGCAGTTACTACACAGGATCCTACGAGCAGTACTTC. Its translation is CASSYYTGSYEQYF.

The chain couples TRBV6-6 to TRBJ2-7, with D unresolved. Germline V CDR1 and CDR2: MNHNY, SVGAGI (reference sequence). Trimming took off 5 bases at V and 4 bases at J, with 9 bases between the two ends. The CDR3 runs 12 residues. The CDR3 sequence is CASSVPPYEQYF. For the CDR3, the DNA is TGTGCCAGCAGTGTTCCCCCATACGAGCAGTACTTC.

V and J are TRBV10-3 and TRBJ2-2; 13 nucleotides match TRBD2. V lost 7 bases and J lost 4; bases outside the gene matches: 15. The germline CDR1 and CDR2 sequences are ENHRY and SYGVKD. The CDR3 runs 19 residues. The CDR3 region is CAITLTSGRAAGSTGELFF. Here the CDR3 DNA reads TGTGCCATCACCCTTACTAGCGGGAGGGCCGCCGGTAGCACCGGGGAGCTGTTTTTT.

V and J are TRBV7-8 and TRBJ2-7, with D unclear. The CDR3 length is 14 residues. Per germline, CDR1 SGHVS and CDR2 FQNEAQ. The V gene lost 3 bases and the J gene lost 7 bases, with 16 bases spanning the gap. CDR3 DNA sequence: TGTGCCAGCAGCTTCATAGTCAGTTCTGTAGAGCAGTACTTC. This sequence encodes CASSFIVSSVEQYF.

V is TRBV10-1 and J is TRBJ2-1; perhaps TRBD1 as D (5 bases). The germline V gene encodes CDR1 WNHNN and CDR2 SYGVQD (reference sequence). The length of the CDR3 is 12 residues. The ends were cut back, 6 bases at V and 7 bases at J, with 10 bases in the middle. The CDR3 sequence: CASRDYRNEQFF. CDR3 sequence (DNA): TGCGCCAGCAGGGATTACAGGAATGAGCAGTTCTTC.

This chain uses TRBV2 with TRBJ2-3; D gene uncertain. V lost 4 bases to trimming and J lost 5 bases, with 4 bases between them. The CDR3 extends over 11 amino acids. Germline V gene lookup returns CDR1 SNHLY and CDR2 FYNNEI. The CDR3 region is CASSAVDTQYF. The CDR3 region has the DNA TGTGCCAGCAGTGCGGTAGATACGCAGTATTTT. The whole variable domain, remainder taken from reference TRBV2 and TRBJ2-3, is EPEVTQTPSHQVTQMGQEVILRCVPISNHLYFYWYRQILGQKVEFLVSFYNNEISEKSEIFDDQFSVERPDGSNFTLKIRSTKLEDSAMYFCASSAVDTQYFGPGTRLTVL.

The chain has TRBV11-2 and TRBJ1-1; D is unresolved. The CDR3 contains 14 residues. The V end lost 5 bases, the J end lost 4 bases, and 14 bases lay between the germline ends. Germline lookup yields CDR1 SGHAT and CDR2 FQNNGV. The CDR3 DNA is TGTGCCAGCAGCCGACGCGGTGACGGCACTGAAGCTTTCTTT. This gives the protein CASSRRGDGTEAFF.

This clone was observed once. The rearrangement joins TRBV11-3 to TRBJ2-7, with D perhaps matching TRBD2 (5 bases). Germline assignment: CDR1 SGHNT and CDR2 YENEEA. This CDR3 contains 13 residues. Trimming removed 5 bases from V and 0 bases from J, with 8 bases in between. The CDR3 loop reads CASSTRDSYEQYF. CDR3 DNA sequence: TGTGCCAGCAGCACTCGGGACTCCTACGAGCAGTACTTC.